This T cell receptor beta chain was obtained from a study of cytomegalovirus exposure and HLA in healthy donors. Use of 60 Vbeta and 13 Jbeta primers characterized the PCR. Repertoires were generated with immunoSEQ multiplex PCR, while TCRdb's copy carries only in-frame clones and drops some. This table holds roughly 43,000 clones. The CDR3 has 14 amino acids. CDR1 is LNHDA, CDR2 SQIVND, per germline (reference sequence). Trimming removed 4 bases from V and 15 bases from J; junction bases left unmatched: 14. Comment on this clone: What it recognizes is unknown.

Broader study findings: Rates of TCR association differed by HLA locus in a later analysis, with DRB1 highest and HLA-C lowest. Generally TCR sequences proved uncommon, though certain public TCRs appeared in numerous donors.

The sequenced sample was PBMCs. The chain is built from TRBV19 and TRBJ1-5, with 8 bases identical to TRBD1. This clonotype originated in a woman aged 40 to 50 in good health and CMV-seronegative. The CDR3: CASSKRDRIHIGHF. CDR3 bases: TGTGCCAGTAGTAAACGGGACAGGATCCATATCGGGCATTTT.